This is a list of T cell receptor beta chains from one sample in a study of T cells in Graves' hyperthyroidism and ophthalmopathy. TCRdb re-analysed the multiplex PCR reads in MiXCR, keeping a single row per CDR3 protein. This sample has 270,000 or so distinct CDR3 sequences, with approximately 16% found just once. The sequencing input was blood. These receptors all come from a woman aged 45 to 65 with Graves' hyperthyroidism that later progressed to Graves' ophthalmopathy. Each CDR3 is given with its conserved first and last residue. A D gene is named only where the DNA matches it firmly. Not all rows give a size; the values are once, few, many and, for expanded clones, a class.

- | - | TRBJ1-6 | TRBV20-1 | TGCAGTGCTAGACAGGGTTTTGATTCACCCCTCCACTTT | CSARQGFDSPLHF
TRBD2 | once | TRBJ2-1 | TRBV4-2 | TGTGCCAGCAGCCAAGAACTAGCGGCCTACAATGAGCAGTTCTTC | CASSQELAAYNEQFF
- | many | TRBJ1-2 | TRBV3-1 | TGTGCCAGCAGCCAAGTAATTGGAGGGATGGGAGGCTACACCTTC | CASSQVIGGMGGYTF
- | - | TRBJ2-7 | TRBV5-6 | TGTGCCAGCAGCTTCCACGGCTACGAGCAGTACTTC | CASSFHGYEQYF
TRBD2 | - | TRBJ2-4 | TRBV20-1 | TGCAGTGCTAGAGGGCCCCTGACTAGCGAGAACCCTTTAGCCAAAAACATTCAGTACTTC | CSARGPLTSENPLAKNIQYF
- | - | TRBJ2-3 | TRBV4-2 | TGTGCCAGCAGCCAAGATCACCAAGCGGCGTCCCCCACAGATACGCAGTATTTT | CASSQDHQAASPTDTQYF
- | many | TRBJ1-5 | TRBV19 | TGTGCCAGTAGTATAGGGCCTAATCAGCCCCAGCATTTT | CASSIGPNQPQHF
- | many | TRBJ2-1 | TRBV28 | TGTGCCAGCAGTTTCTCCTTTCTGGCACTGGGTGGCAATGAGCAGTTCTTC | CASSFSFLALGGNEQFF
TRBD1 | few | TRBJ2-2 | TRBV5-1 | TGCGCCAGCAGAAGGGTCGGGACAGGGTTAAATGCCGGGGAGCTGTTTTTT | CASRRVGTGLNAGELFF
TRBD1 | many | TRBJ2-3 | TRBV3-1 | TGTGCCAGCAGACCCCGGGACAGGGTAGGAGGTTACACAGATACGCAGTATTTT | CASRPRDRVGGYTDTQYF
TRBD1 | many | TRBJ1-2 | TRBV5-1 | TGCGCCAGTACCAGGGGGGACTATGGCTACACCTTC | CASTRGDYGYTF